The sequence of this T cell receptor (beta chain) was determined in a study of T cells after yellow fever vaccination. About the study: Fractions of limited cellularity were prepared by means of SMART-Seq v4 Ultra Low Input. Whole-study findings and limits: The study re-detected most primary-vaccination clones after the booster (roughly 96% CD4, 85% to 90% CD8). Repertoires sorted by FACS could include abundant clonotypes that are contaminants from the bulk population.

CDR3 length: 16 residues. Trimming pared 0 bases from V and 1 base from J, leaving 13 bases between. CDR1 is SGHDT, CDR2 YYEEEE, per germline. TCRdb processed the 5' RACE reads anew with MiXCR; each CDR3 protein has one entry. This table has more than 250,000 distinct CDR3 sequences, 6.5% to 8.5% appearing once. Details on this clonotype: As yet, its antigen is unknown.

This sample comprised PBMCs, obtained 35 to 50 days after the first yellow fever vaccination. The rearrangement uses TRBV5-6 and TRBJ1-1, with D unresolved. This clonotype was obtained from a man aged 18 to 30 who received the YFV17D yellow fever vaccine. Written as DNA, the CDR3 is TGTGCCAGCAGCTTGGTTGGGTGGGGATCGAACACTGAAGCTTTCTTT. This gives the protein CASSLVGWGSNTEAFF.